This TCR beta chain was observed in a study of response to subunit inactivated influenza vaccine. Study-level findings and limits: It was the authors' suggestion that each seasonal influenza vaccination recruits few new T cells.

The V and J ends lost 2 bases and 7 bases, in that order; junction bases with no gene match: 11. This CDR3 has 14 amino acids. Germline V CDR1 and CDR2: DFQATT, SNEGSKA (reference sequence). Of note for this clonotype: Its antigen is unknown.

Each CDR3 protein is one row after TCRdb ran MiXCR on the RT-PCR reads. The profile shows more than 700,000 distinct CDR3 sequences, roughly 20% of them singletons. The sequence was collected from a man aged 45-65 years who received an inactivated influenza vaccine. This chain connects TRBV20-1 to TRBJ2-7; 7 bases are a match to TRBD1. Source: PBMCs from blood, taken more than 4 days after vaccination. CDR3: CSARPGQRRGEQYF. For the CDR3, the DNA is TGCAGTGCTAGACCGGGACAGCGACGAGGGGAGCAGTACTTC.